Each of the 3 T cell receptor beta chains below was sequenced from the same sample in a study of molecular identifiers for immune sequencing clone quantification. TCRdb analysed the PCR reads with MiXCR anew, one entry per CDR3 protein. The top ten clones hold about 0.9% of a sample with over 600,000 distinct CDR3 sequences, about 20% of them seen once. Input material: naive CD8+ T cells from blood, with Jurkat cell RNA spiked in. Subset described: FACS-sorted CD8+CD4-CCR7+CD45RA+ naive T cells. Every receptor here comes from a human donor in good health. Some libraries in this study had Jurkat cell RNA spiked in.

This clonotype has ten or more counts. The chain uses TRBV9 and TRBJ2-3, with 7 bases lining up with TRBD2. The germline gives CDR1 SGDLS, CDR2 YYNGEE. This CDR3 has 16 amino acids. V shed 0 bases and J 4 bases; nucleotides not matched to a gene: 8. In DNA form, the CDR3 reads TGTGCCAGCAGCGTAGTCGGGGAGGGCCCAGCAGATACGCAGTATTTT. Its protein is CASSVVGEGPADTQYF.

A word on this clonotype: Since the CDR3 does not end with the conserved phenylalanine or tryptophan, this likely comes from a read error. This chain links TRBV30 with TRBJ1-1; D unclear. V shed 0 bases and J shed 8 bases, with 10 bases lying between them. Per germline, CDR1 GTSNPN and CDR2 SVGIG (reference sequence). The CDR3 totals 12 residues. CDR3 amino acids: CAWSVRPTEAFL. Written as DNA, the CDR3 is TGTGCCTGGAGTGTAAGGCCGACGGAAGCTTTCCTT.

This clonotype was observed a handful of times. The V and J genes are TRBV27 and TRBJ1-1; D is uncertain. CDR3 length equals 13 residues. V dropped 3 bases and J dropped 4 bases, with 9 bases sitting between them. Germline loops: CDR1 MNHEY, CDR2 SMNVEV (reference sequence). The CDR3 DNA follows: TGTGCCAGCAGTTTGCGACGGAGCACTGAAGCTTTCTTT. Its protein is CASSLRRSTEAFF.